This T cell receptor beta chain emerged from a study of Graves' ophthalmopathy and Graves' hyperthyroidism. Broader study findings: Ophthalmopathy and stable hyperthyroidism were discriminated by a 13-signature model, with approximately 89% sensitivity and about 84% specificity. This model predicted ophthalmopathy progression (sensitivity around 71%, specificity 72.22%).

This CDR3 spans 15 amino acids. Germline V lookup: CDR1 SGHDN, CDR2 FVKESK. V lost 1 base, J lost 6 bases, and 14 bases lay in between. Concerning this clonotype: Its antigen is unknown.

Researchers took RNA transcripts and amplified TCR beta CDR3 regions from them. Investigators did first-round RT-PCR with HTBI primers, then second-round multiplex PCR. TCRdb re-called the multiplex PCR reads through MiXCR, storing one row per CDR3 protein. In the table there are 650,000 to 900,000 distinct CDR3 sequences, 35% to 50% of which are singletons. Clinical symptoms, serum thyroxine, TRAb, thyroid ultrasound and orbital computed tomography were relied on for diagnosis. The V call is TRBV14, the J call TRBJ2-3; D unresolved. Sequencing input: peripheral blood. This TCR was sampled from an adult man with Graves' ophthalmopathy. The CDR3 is CASSQGGPFGDTQYF. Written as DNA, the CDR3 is TGTGCCAGCAGCCAAGGCGGTCCCTTTGGGGATACGCAGTATTTT.